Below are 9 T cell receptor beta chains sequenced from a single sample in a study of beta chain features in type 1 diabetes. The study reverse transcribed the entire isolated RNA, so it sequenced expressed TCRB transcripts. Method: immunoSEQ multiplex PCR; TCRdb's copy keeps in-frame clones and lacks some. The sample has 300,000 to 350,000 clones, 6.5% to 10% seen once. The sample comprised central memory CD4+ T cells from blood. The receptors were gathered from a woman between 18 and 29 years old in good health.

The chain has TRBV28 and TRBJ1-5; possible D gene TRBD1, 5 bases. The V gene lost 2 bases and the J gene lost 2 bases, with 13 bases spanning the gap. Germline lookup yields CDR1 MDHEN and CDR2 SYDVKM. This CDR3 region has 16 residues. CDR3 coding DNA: TGTGCCAGCAGTTTAGCCGTGGGGGGTGGCAATCAGCCCCAGCATTTT. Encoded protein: CASSLAVGGGNQPQHF.

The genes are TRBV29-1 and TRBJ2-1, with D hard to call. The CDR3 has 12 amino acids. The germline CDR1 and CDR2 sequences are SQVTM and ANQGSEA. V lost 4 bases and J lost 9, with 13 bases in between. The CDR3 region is CSVASGFVEQFF. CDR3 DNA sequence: TGCAGCGTTGCGTCTGGATTTGTTGAGCAGTTCTTC.

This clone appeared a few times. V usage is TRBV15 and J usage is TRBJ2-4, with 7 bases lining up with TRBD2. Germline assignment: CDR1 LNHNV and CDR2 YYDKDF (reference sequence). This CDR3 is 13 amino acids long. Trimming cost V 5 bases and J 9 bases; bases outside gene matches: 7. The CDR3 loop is CATSLAVRGIQYF. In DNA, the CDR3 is TGTGCCACCAGCCTAGCGGTTCGGGGCATTCAGTACTTC.

The CDR3 protein is CATSRLAGTYVEQYF. The CDR3 nucleotides are TGTGCCACCAGCAGACTAGCGGGCACCTATGTCGAGCAGTACTTC. This chain connects TRBV15 to TRBJ2-7; TRBD2 aligns across 8 bases. After removal of 2 bases from V and 6 bases from J, the junction contained 9 bases not matched to a gene. Germline lookup yields CDR1 LNHNV and CDR2 YYDKDF (reference sequence). There are 15 residues in the CDR3.

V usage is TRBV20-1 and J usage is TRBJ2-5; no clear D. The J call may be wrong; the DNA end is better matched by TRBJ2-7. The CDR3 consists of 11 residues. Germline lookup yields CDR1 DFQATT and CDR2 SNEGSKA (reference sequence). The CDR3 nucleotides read TGCAGTGCTCCTACCTTCTACGAGCAGTACTTC. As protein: CSAPTFYEQYF.

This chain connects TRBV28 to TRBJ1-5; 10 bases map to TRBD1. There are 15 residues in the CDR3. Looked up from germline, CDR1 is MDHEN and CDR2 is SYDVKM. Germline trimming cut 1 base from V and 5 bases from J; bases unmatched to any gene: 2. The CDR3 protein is CASSLLGQGYQPQHF. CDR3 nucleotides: TGTGCCAGCAGTTTATTGGGACAGGGGTATCAGCCCCAGCATTTT.

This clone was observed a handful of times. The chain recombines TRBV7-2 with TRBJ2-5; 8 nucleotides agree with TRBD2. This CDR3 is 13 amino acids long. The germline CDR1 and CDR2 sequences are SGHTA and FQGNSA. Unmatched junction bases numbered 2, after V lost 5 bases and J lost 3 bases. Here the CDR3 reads CASSVLAEETQYF. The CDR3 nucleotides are TGTGCCAGCAGCGTACTAGCGGAAGAGACCCAGTACTTC.

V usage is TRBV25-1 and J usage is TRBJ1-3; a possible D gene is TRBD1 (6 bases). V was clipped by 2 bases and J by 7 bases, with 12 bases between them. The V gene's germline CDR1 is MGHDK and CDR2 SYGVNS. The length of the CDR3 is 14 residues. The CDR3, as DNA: TGTGCCAGCAGTGAAACAGGGTCTAGGAACACCATATATTTT. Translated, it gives CASSETGSRNTIYF. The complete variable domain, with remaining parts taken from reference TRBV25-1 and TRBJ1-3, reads EADIYQTPRYLVIGTGKKITLECSQTMGHDKMYWYQQDPGMELHLIHYSYGVNSTEKGDLSSESTVSRIRTEHFPLTLESARPSHTSQYLCASSETGSRNTIYFGEGSWLTVV.

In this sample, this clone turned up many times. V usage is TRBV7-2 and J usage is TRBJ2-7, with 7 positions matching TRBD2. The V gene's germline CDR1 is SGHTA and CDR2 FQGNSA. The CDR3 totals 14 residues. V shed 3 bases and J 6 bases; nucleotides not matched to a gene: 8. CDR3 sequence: CASSFRTRSVEQYF. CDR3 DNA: TGTGCCAGCAGCTTCAGGACTAGATCTGTCGAGCAGTACTTC. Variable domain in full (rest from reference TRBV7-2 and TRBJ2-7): GAGVSQSPSNKVTEKGKDVELRCDPISGHTALYWYRQSLGQGLEFLIYFQGNSAPDKSGLPSDRFSAERTGGSVSTLTIQRTQQEDSAVYLCASSFRTRSVEQYFGPGTRLTVT.